This T cell receptor beta chain appears in the sequencing data of a study of metastatic and nonmetastatic thyroid tumors. For the study at large: Repertoires from blood and tumor or nodule tissue of malignant and benign thyroid patients were compared.

Patients underwent thyroid surgery, and none had received any treatment before it. TCRdb re-called clones via MiXCR from the PCR reads. The data show 45,000 to 60,000 clones, approximately 15% seen once. Relative to its sample, this clone is medium-sized. The germline gives CDR1 MNHEY, CDR2 SMNVEV (reference sequence). The germline V and J ends were trimmed by 0 bases and 0 bases, with 3 bases remaining between them. The CDR3 runs to 13 residues. The source material was blood. The J gene is TRBJ2-7, the V gene TRBV27; no clear D gene. This TCR derives from a female donor with papillary thyroid cancer or a benign thyroid nodule (not recorded which). Some clones in this sample may be carry-over from other donors' samples. The CDR3 nucleotides are TGTGCCAGCAGTTTATCCTTCTCCTACGAGCAGTACTTC. Translation: CASSLSFSYEQYF.